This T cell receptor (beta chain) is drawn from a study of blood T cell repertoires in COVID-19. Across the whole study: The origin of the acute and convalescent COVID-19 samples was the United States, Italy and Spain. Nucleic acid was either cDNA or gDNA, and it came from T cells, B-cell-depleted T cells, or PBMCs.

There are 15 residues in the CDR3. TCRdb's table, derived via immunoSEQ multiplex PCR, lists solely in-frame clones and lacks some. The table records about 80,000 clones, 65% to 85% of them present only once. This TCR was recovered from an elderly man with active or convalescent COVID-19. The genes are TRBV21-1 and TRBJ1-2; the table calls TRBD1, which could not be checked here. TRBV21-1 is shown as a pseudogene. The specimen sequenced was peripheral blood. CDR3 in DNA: TGTGCCAGCAGCAATGGTGGCAGGGGGCCCGGGGGCTACACCTTC. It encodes CASSNGGRGPGGYTF.